This T cell receptor beta chain was found in a study of shared T cell receptors in the human thymus. This CDR3 is built from 15 residues. Trimming stripped 4 bases from V and 5 bases from J, with 15 bases between. Germline assignment: CDR1 SGHDT and CDR2 YYEEEE. Clones were read by immunoSEQ multiplex PCR, and TCRdb kept only the in-frame ones, dropping some. There are about 730,000 clones in the sample; approximately 83% occur only once, and more than 0.008% lies in the top ten. These data are also associated with another study on human thymus T cells.

This chain links TRBV5-6 with TRBJ2-2; a possible D gene is TRBD2 (5 bases). The TCR sequence derives from a girl less than two years old with a congenital heart defect. Sequenced sample: thymocytes. The chain's CDR3 is CASSLQLGVTGELFF. CDR3 sequence (DNA): TGTGCCAGCAGCCTCCAACTGGGAGTAACCGGGGAGCTGTTTTTT.